This T cell receptor (beta chain) emerged from a study of identifying expanded T cells in peripheral blood. This CDR3 is built from 15 residues. V gave up 6 bases and J gave up 7 bases; unmatched junction bases: 7. From germline, CDR1 is SGHVS and CDR2 FNYEAQ. TCRdb's table, derived via immunoSEQ multiplex PCR, lists solely in-frame clones and lacks some. Of 100,000 or so clones in the sample, 88% were seen once. The sequence came from a person aged 18 to 75 in good health. This chain connects TRBV7-6 to TRBJ1-6; 9 bases are a match to TRBD1. The sample comprised blood. The CDR3: CASRDTDRGNSPLHF. The CDR3 nucleotides are TGTGCCAGCAGGGATACGGACAGGGGCAATTCACCCCTCCACTTT.